This TCR beta chain was obtained from a study of early stage breast cancer tumors. The overall study: ER+/PR+/HER2- status applied to twelve of 16 invasive breast tumors.

General study points: Tumors had roughly 2.5-fold higher T cell density and higher clonality than adjacent normal breast tissue. Commonly generated sequences made up most enriched TCRB sequences shared between patients.

For this clone: Its specificity is not known.

The CDR3 length is 15 residues. Germline V gene lookup returns CDR1 SGHNT and CDR2 YYREEE (reference sequence). V shed 0 bases, J shed 7 bases, and the junction held 3 bases outside the gene matches. Repertoires were generated with immunoSEQ multiplex PCR, while TCRdb's copy carries only in-frame clones and drops some. The sample has around 71,000 clones, 65% to 80% seen once; the top ten hold approximately 3.7%. Sequencing input: blood. This rearrangement joins TRBV5-4 to TRBJ2-1, with 11 bases lining up with TRBD2. The sequence came from a person between 55 and 70 years old with breast cancer. CDR3 nucleotides: TGTGCCAGCAGCTTGGTAGCGGGAGGGGGGAATGAGCAGTTCTTC. It yields the protein CASSLVAGGGNEQFF.